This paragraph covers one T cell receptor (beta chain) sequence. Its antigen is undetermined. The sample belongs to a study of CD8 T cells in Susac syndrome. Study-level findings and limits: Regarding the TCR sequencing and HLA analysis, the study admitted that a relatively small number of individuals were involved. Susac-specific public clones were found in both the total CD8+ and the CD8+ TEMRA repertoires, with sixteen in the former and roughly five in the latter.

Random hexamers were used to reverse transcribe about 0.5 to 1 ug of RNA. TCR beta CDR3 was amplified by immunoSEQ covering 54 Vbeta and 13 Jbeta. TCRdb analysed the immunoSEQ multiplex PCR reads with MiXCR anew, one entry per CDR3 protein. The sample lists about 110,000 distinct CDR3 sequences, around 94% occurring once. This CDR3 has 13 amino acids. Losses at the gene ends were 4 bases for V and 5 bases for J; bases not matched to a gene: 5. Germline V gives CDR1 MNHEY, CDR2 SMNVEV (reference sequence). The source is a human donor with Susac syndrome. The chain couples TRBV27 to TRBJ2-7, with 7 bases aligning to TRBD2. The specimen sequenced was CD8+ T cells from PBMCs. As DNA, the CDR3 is TGTGCCAGCAGTTCCGTGGGGGGGAACGAGCAGTACTTC. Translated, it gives CASSSVGGNEQYF.